This T cell receptor (beta chain) was sequenced during a study of PD-L1 blockade in urothelial cancer. For the study at large: Bladder-origin urothelial cancer in males described about 90% of the 29 patients. It was at 3 weeks (second dose) and 6 weeks after treatment start that blood was analyzed.

Findings and caveats of the study: Pretreatment peripheral blood TCR clonality that fell below the median predicted better survival among the patients studied.

Notes on this clone: The antigen is unknown.

Each patient supplied 1 to 8 pretreatment and on-treatment samples. Repertoires were generated with immunoSEQ multiplex PCR, while TCRdb's copy carries only in-frame clones and drops some. The sample records approximately 100,000 clones, approximately 85% being singletons. Sequenced here: PBMCs, sampled around atezolizumab (anti-PD-L1) treatment. This receptor was identified in a man in his fifties or sixties with urothelial cancer.

CDR3 bases: TGTGCCAGCAGGTGGGAACTAGCGGGAGTTGGCGAGCAGTACTTC. Amino acid sequence: CASRWELAGVGEQYF. This chain joins TRBV2 and TRBJ2-7; 11 bases agree with TRBD2. The CDR3 is 15 amino acids. The trim removed 6 bases at V and 6 bases at J, leaving 10 bases unmatched. Germline CDR1 and CDR2: SNHLY and FYNNEI.